The present TCR beta chain was sequenced within a study of control samples from healthy donors and cancer patients. Germline values: CDR1 SGHRS, CDR2 YFSETQ. There are 16 residues in the CDR3. V lost 4 bases and J lost 2; bases outside the gene matches: 6. TCRdb keeps only in-frame clones here, not all; method: immunoSEQ multiplex PCR. Here the sample spans under 150,000 clones, about 85% being singletons. The chain recombines TRBV5-1 with TRBJ2-3; 11 nucleotides match TRBD1. The TCR was taken from a woman aged 25-40 years in good health. Sequencing was done on a sample of blood. The CDR3 DNA reads as TGCGCCAGCAGCCCCGGACAGGGGGCATCCACAGATACGCAGTATTTT. Its protein product is CASSPGQGASTDTQYF. The entire variable domain, with the rest obtained from reference TRBV5-1 and TRBJ2-3, is as follows: KAGVTQTPRYLIKTRGQQVTLSCSPISGHRSVSWYQQTPGQGLQFLFEYFSETQRNKGNFPGRFSGRQFSNSRSEMNVSTLELGDSALYLCASSPGQGASTDTQYFGPGTRLTVL.